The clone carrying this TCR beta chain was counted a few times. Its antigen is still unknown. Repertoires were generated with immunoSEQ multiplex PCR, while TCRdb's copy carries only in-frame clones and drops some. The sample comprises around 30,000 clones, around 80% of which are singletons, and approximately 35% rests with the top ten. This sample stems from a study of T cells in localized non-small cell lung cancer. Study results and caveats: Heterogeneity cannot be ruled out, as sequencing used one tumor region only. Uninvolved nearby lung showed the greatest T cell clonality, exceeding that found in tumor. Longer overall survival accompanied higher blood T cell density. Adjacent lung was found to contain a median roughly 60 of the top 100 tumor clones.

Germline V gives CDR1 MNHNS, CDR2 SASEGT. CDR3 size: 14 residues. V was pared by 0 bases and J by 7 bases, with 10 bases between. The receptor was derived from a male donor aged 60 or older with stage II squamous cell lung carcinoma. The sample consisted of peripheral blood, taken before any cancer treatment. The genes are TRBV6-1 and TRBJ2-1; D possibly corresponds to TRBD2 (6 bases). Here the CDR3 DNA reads TGTGCCAGCAGTGAAGCCCCCCGGGGGAATGAGCAGTTCTTC. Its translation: CASSEAPRGNEQFF.